This T cell receptor (beta chain) was captured by sequencing in a study of T cell responses to AZD1222 COVID-19 vaccine. The repertoire was sequenced with immunoSEQ multiplex PCR; TCRdb's copy has only in-frame clones and lacks some. The data hold about 110,000 clones, with about 94% observed a single time. The analysis combined second doses at about 4 or about 12 weeks. On this clone: As yet, its antigen is unknown.

Findings and caveats of the study: Nearly half of spike-specific TCRs reportedly go after variant regions that carry no mutations. Sampling captured repertoires only after the peak T cell response. Vaccine-associated CD4 TCRs ranged over spike, dominating at 160-218 and 743-854.

Germline V gene lookup returns CDR1 SGHTA and CDR2 FQGNSA. Losses at the gene ends were 5 bases for V and 1 base for J; bases not matched to a gene: 13. The CDR3 totals 17 residues. Here the sequenced sample was peripheral blood, taken 28 days after the second AZD1222 dose. V and J are TRBV7-2 and TRBJ2-7; 8 bases are shared with TRBD2. This TCR was sampled from an adult who received the AZD1222 COVID-19 vaccine. The CDR3: CASSPRKLAGLSYEQYF. CDR3 in DNA: TGTGCCAGCAGCCCGAGAAAGCTAGCGGGCCTGTCCTACGAGCAGTACTTC.